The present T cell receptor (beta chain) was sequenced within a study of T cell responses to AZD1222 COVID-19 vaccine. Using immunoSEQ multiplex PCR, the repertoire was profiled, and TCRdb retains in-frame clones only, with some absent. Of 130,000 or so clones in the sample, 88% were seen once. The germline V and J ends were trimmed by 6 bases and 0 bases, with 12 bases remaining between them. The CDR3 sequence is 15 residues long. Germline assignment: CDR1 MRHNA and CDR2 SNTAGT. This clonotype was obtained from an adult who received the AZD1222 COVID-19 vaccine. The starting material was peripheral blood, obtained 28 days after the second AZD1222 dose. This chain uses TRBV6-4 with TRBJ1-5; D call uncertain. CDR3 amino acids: CASSPRHGSNQPQHF. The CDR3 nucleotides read TGTGCCAGCAGCCCTCGCCACGGTAGCAATCAGCCCCAGCATTTT.